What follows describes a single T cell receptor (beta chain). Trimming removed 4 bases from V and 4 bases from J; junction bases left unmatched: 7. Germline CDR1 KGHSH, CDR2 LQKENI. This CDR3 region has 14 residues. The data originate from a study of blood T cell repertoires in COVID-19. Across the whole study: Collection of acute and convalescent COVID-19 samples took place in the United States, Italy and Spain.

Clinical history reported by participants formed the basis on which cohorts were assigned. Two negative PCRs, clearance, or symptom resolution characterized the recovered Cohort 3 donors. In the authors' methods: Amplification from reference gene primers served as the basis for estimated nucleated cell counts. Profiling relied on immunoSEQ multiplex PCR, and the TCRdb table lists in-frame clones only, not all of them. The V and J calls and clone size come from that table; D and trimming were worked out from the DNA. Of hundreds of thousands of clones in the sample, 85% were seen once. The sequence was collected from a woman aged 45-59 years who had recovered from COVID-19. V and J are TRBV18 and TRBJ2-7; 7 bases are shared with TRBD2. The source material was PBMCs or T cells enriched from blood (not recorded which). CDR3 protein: CASSREAGDYEQYF. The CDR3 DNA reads TGTGCCAGCTCACGAGAGGCGGGGGATTACGAGCAGTACTTC.